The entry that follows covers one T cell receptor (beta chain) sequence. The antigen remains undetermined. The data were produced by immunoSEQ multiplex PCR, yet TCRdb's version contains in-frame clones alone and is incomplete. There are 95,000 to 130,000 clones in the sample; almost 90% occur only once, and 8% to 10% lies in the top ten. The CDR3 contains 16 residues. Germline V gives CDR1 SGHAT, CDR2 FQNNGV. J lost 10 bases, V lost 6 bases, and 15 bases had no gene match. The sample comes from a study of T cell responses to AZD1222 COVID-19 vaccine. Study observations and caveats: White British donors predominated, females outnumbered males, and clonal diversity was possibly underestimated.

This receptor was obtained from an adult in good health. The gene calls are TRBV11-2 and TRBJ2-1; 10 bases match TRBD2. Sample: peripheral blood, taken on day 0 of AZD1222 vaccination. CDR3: CASRQRGTSAPREQFF. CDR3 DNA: TGTGCCAGCAGACAAAGGGGGACTAGCGCCCCGAGGGAGCAGTTCTTC.